This TCR beta chain stems from a study of CD8 T cells in ankylosing spondylitis. The trim removed 3 bases at V and 1 base at J, leaving 8 bases unmatched. The CDR3 extends over 16 amino acids. Germline V gene data show CDR1 as DFQATT and CDR2 as SNEGSKA (reference sequence). This clonotype was seen more than once but under ten times. The antigen is not known. Study-wide findings and caveats: Reportedly, disease-linked clones are significantly enriched in ankylosing spondylitis patients' matched synovial fluid. Some motif variants were previously reported in reactive arthritis synovial fluid and blood. Made up of 7 to 9 highly homologous variants, a TCR beta motif appeared characteristic of ankylosing spondylitis blood.

It was by quantitative 5'-RACE with molecular barcodes that TCR beta libraries were made. TCRdb processed the 5' RACE reads anew with MiXCR; each CDR3 protein has one entry. The data show about 800,000 distinct CDR3 sequences, with 12% seen just once and less than 0.65% held by the top ten. Sequenced input: blood, either unsorted or a sorted T cell fraction (not recorded which). The chain carries TRBV20-1 and TRBJ1-1, with 10 bases that match TRBD1. This TCR derives from a male donor with ankylosing spondylitis. The CDR3 here is CSARLGQGSWNTEAFF. DNA for the CDR3: TGCAGTGCTAGGTTGGGACAGGGGTCTTGGAACACTGAAGCTTTCTTT.